These 25 T cell receptor beta chains came from one sample sequenced in a study of T cell responses to AZD1222 COVID-19 vaccine (dated by TCRdb to the early 2020s). In the paper's terms, the time point label means: baseline before first vaccination. The library came from the immunoSEQ multiplex PCR assay. The table was pulled from immuneACCESS by TCRdb, which kept in-frame rearrangements only. Such tables lose some clones; where checked, under half of the loss comes from unresolved V genes, and the rest has no known cause. Recorded for this sample are more than 150,000 clones; approximately 90% of them occurred a single time. The ten largest clones take up around 5.8% of the sample. The source was peripheral blood, collected on day 0 of AZD1222 vaccination. The receptors stem from an adult in good health.

The chain employs TRBV11-2 and TRBJ1-3; unclear D gene. The ends were cut back, 4 bases at V and 4 bases at J, with 26 bases in the middle. This CDR3 is built from 19 residues. The germline CDR1 and CDR2 sequences are SGHAT and FQNNGV. The CDR3, as DNA: TGTGCCAGCAGCTCGATCACCCAATATTGGGCCAGCTCCGGAAACACCATATATTTT. Translating it yields CASSSITQYWASSGNTIYF. Based on the CDR3 plus reference TRBV11-2 and TRBJ1-3, the full variable domain is EAGVAQSPRYKIIEKRQSVAFWCNPISGHATLYWYQQILGQGPKLLIQFQNNGVVDDSQLPKDRFSAERLKGVDSTLKIQPAKLEDSAVYLCASSSITQYWASSGNTIYFGEGSWLTVV.

Notes on this clone: The sample has other DNA sequences that encode this CDR3 too. The J gene is TRBJ1-5, the V gene TRBV7-2; D gene unclear. The CDR3 runs 13 residues. V was trimmed by 1 base and J by 4 bases, leaving 5 bases between them. Germline V gene sequence: CDR1 SGHTA, CDR2 FQGNSA. The CDR3 coding sequence is TGTGCCAGCAGCTTAGGAGAGAATCAGCCCCAGCATTTT. Translated, it gives CASSLGENQPQHF.

V is TRBV14 and J is TRBJ2-5; no clear D. CDR1 is SGHDN, CDR2 FVKESK, per germline. V was pared by 1 base and J by 5 bases, with 5 bases between. The length of the CDR3 is 12 residues. The chain's CDR3 is CASSQGSETQYF. In nucleotides, the CDR3 is TGTGCCAGCAGCCAAGGGTCCGAGACCCAGTACTTC.

The sample holds one count of this clone. The rearrangement uses TRBV14 and TRBJ2-3; D might be TRBD2 (6 bases). The V end was cut by 4 bases, the J end by 2 bases, with 13 bases between. From germline, CDR1 is SGHDN and CDR2 FVKESK. CDR3 length: 15 residues. CDR3 sequence reads: CASSLQRTTTDTQYF. The DNA for the CDR3 is TGTGCCAGCAGCCTCCAAAGGACTACCACAGATACGCAGTATTTT.

V is TRBV5-1 and J is TRBJ2-2; D is undetermined. CDR1 and CDR2 from the germline V gene are SGHRS and YFSETQ. Trimming shortened V by 3 bases and J by 1 base, and 10 bases separated the two germline ends. The CDR3 is 15 amino acids. The CDR3 loop is CASSWGLGNTGELFF. The CDR3 coding sequence is TGCGCCAGCAGCTGGGGATTAGGGAACACCGGGGAGCTGTTTTTT. The full variable domain, in which reference TRBV5-1 and TRBJ2-2 provide the parts outside the CDR3, is KAGVTQTPRYLIKTRGQQVTLSCSPISGHRSVSWYQQTPGQGLQFLFEYFSETQRNKGNFPGRFSGRQFSNSRSEMNVSTLELGDSALYLCASSWGLGNTGELFFGEGSRLTVL.

This clone was seen a single time. The chain joins TRBV6-6 to TRBJ2-5, with 11 nucleotides matching TRBD1. The CDR3 loop spans 15 amino acids. The J segment lost 5 bases and the V segment lost 10 bases, leaving 12 bases of the junction unmatched. Germline values: CDR1 MNHNY, CDR2 SVGAGI (reference sequence). In nucleotides, the CDR3 is TGTGCCACCAGGGAGGACAGGGGGCTTGGTGAGACCCAGTACTTC. Amino acids: CATREDRGLGETQYF.

V usage is TRBV6-4 and J usage is TRBJ2-1, with D uncertain. Germline CDR1 reads MRHNA; CDR2 reads SNTAGT. V shed 1 base and J shed 4 bases, with 8 bases lying between them. The CDR3 length is 14 residues. CDR3 loop: CASSDFVGYNEQFF. DNA for the CDR3: TGTGCCAGCAGTGACTTTGTGGGTTACAATGAGCAGTTCTTC.

In DNA, the CDR3 is TGTGCCAGCAGTACCCGAAGCTCAGGGAACACTGAAGCTTTCTTT. Protein product: CASSTRSSGNTEAFF. This chain connects TRBV28 to TRBJ1-1; no reliable D call. Trimming removed 5 bases at V and 1 base at J, with 14 bases between. Germline CDR1 is MDHEN and CDR2 is SYDVKM. The CDR3 spans 15 residues.

This chain connects TRBV19 to TRBJ1-2, with 9 bases identical to TRBD1. Trimming at V came to 6 bases and at J to 8 bases, leaving 10 bases not matched to a gene. The CDR3 loop spans 14 amino acids. Germline V gene sequence: CDR1 LNHDA, CDR2 SQIVND (reference sequence). CDR3 in DNA: TGTGCCAGTAGCACAACAGGGGGCGGCGGGGGCTACACCTTC. Its translation is CASSTTGGGGGYTF.

The gene calls are TRBV7-6 and TRBJ2-1, with D perhaps being TRBD1 or TRBD2 (5 bases each). Trimming took off 5 bases at V and 0 bases at J, with 17 bases between the two ends. Germline CDR1 is SGHVS and CDR2 is FNYEAQ. The CDR3 consists of 17 residues. This CDR3 reads CASSRGTERGSYNEQFF. For the CDR3, the DNA is TGTGCCAGCAGCCGTGGGACCGAAAGGGGCTCCTACAATGAGCAGTTCTTC.

This sequence joins TRBV19 and TRBJ2-1, with 11 bases fitting TRBD1. Germline-derived CDR1 and CDR2 are LNHDA and SQIVND (reference sequence). The CDR3 length is 15 residues. J lost 2 bases, V lost 8 bases, and 5 bases had no gene match. CDR3 sequence reads: CASGQGAVAYNEQFF. CDR3 nucleotide sequence: TGTGCCAGTGGACAGGGGGCGGTTGCCTACAATGAGCAGTTCTTC.

This clone was recorded a few times. J is TRBJ2-2 and V is TRBV6-4, with 10 nucleotides matching TRBD2. The length of the CDR3 is 16 residues. The germline gives CDR1 MRHNA, CDR2 SNTAGT. V gave up 0 bases and J gave up 3 bases; unmatched junction bases: 1. DNA of the CDR3: TGTGCCAGCAGTGACTCCGGGACTAGCGACACCGGGGAGCTGTTTTTT. The encoded protein is CASSDSGTSDTGELFF.

V gene TRBV19 combines with J gene TRBJ1-5; no clear D gene. CDR1 LNHDA and CDR2 SQIVND come from the germline V gene (reference sequence). The CDR3 totals 13 residues. V was shortened by 1 base and J by 5 bases, with 6 bases between the two germline ends. CDR3 nucleotides: TGTGCCAGTAGTATAGGGACCGATCAGCCCCAGCATTTT. The encoded protein is CASSIGTDQPQHF.

The rearrangement joins TRBV4-2 to TRBJ2-7; 7 nucleotides agree with TRBD2. CDR1 is LGHNA, CDR2 YNFKEQ, per germline. J gave up 7 bases and V 4 bases, and 19 bases lay outside the gene matches. The CDR3 is 17 residues long. The CDR3, as DNA: TGTGCCAGCAGCCCAAAACTCGGGTTAGCGGGTCCGTGGGAGCAGTACTTC. Translation gives CASSPKLGLAGPWEQYF.

The chain recombines TRBV18 with TRBJ2-5; no definite D call. Germline V gene sequence: CDR1 KGHSH, CDR2 LQKENI. The germline V and J ends were trimmed by 3 bases and 4 bases, with 6 bases remaining between them. The CDR3 contains 12 residues. CDR3 DNA: TGTGCCAGCTCACCTGCGACAGAGACCCAGTACTTC. It yields the protein CASSPATETQYF.

The chain combines TRBV18 with TRBJ1-5, with D possibly matching TRBD1 (5 bases). Germline assignment: CDR1 KGHSH and CDR2 LQKENI. This CDR3 region has 17 residues. The V gene lost 3 bases and the J gene lost 2 bases, with 17 bases spanning the gap. In nucleotides, the CDR3 is TGTGCCAGCTCACCCGCGGGACCGCATGATGGCAATCAGCCCCAGCATTTT. Encoded protein: CASSPAGPHDGNQPQHF. Looking up the rest from reference TRBV18 and TRBJ1-5 gives the full variable domain: NAGVMQNPRHLVRRRGQEARLRCSPMKGHSHVYWYRQLPEEGLKFMVYLQKENIIDESGMPKERFSAEFPKEGPSILRIQQVVRGDSAAYFCASSPAGPHDGNQPQHFGDGTRLSIL.

The chain is built from TRBV6-6 and TRBJ2-7, with 7 nucleotides matching TRBD1. CDR1 and CDR2 (germline): MNHNY, SVGAGI (reference sequence). This CDR3 spans 13 amino acids. Trimming removed 5 bases from V and 2 bases from J; junction bases left unmatched: 3. The DNA of the CDR3 is TGTGCCAGCAGTCGGGACAGCACCTACGAGCAGTACTTC. It codes for CASSRDSTYEQYF.

This chain uses TRBV19 with TRBJ2-2; 8 positions agree with TRBD2. Trimming took 5 bases from V and 7 from J; bases not matched to a gene: 12. The CDR3 spans 16 residues. CDR1 LNHDA and CDR2 SQIVND come from the germline V gene (reference sequence). The CDR3 here is CASSPPGRAPGGELFF. The CDR3, as DNA: TGTGCCAGTAGTCCACCCGGGAGGGCCCCTGGCGGGGAGCTGTTTTTT. The variable domain in full, with the rest retrieved from reference TRBV19 and TRBJ2-2, is DGGITQSPKYLFRKEGQNVTLSCEQNLNHDAMYWYRQDPGQGLRLIYYSQIVNDFQKGDIAEGYSVSREKKESFPLTVTSAQKNPTAFYLCASSPPGRAPGGELFFGEGSRLTVL.

The chain recombines TRBV19 with TRBJ1-3; 8 bases line up with TRBD1. Germline V lookup: CDR1 LNHDA, CDR2 SQIVND (reference sequence). The V segment lost 4 bases and the J segment 9 bases; nucleotides outside the gene matches: 11. This CDR3 has 15 residues. The CDR3 DNA follows: TGTGCCAGTAGTACCCCCGGGACAGGATCGGTCACCATATATTTT. It translates to CASSTPGTGSVTIYF.

This clone was counted once. This chain links TRBV7-2 with TRBJ2-7, with 11 bases matching TRBD2. This CDR3 comprises 15 residues. Unmatched junction bases numbered 6, after V lost 5 bases and J lost 3 bases. Germline assignment: CDR1 SGHTA and CDR2 FQGNSA. CDR3 amino acids: CASSPGLAGGYEQYF. CDR3 coding DNA: TGTGCCAGCAGCCCTGGGCTAGCGGGGGGCTACGAGCAGTACTTC.

In this sample, this clone turned up once. The chain employs TRBV28 and TRBJ1-5, with no clear D. The CDR3 is 12 residues long. Germline CDR1 and CDR2: MDHEN and SYDVKM. Trimming shortened V by 2 bases and J by 10 bases, and 9 bases separated the two germline ends. The CDR3 sequence: CASSLSFGPQHF. The CDR3 bases are TGTGCCAGCAGTTTAAGCTTTGGACCCCAGCATTTT.

This chain links TRBV27 with TRBJ2-7; 8 nucleotides align to TRBD1. This CDR3 has 14 amino acids. After removal of 6 bases from V and 4 bases from J, the junction contained 8 bases not matched to a gene. Germline V gene data show CDR1 as MNHEY and CDR2 as SMNVEV (reference sequence). The CDR3 loop is CASRRTGLFYEQYF. The CDR3 bases are TGTGCCAGCAGACGGACAGGGCTCTTTTACGAGCAGTACTTC.

The J gene is TRBJ2-2, the V gene TRBV9; TRBD1 matches 7 bases. The CDR3 consists of 15 residues. Germline-derived CDR1 and CDR2 are SGDLS and YYNGEE. The V and J ends lost 4 bases and 4 bases, in that order; junction bases with no gene match: 7. CDR3 residues: CASSSGQQFTGELFF. The CDR3 bases are TGTGCCAGCAGCTCGGGACAGCAGTTCACCGGGGAGCTGTTTTTT.

This clone has just a few counts. The rearrangement joins TRBV18 to TRBJ1-1, with 9 bases aligning to TRBD1. The germline V gene encodes CDR1 KGHSH and CDR2 LQKENI. V lost 0 bases and J lost 4; bases outside the gene matches: 9. This CDR3 region has 17 residues. The CDR3 DNA reads as TGTGCCAGCTCACCACCGGGACAGGGTCCTTCGGTCACTGAAGCTTTCTTT. This translates into CASSPPGQGPSVTEAFF.

V usage is TRBV19 and J usage is TRBJ2-7, with no clear D. Germline-derived CDR1 and CDR2 are LNHDA and SQIVND (reference sequence). The CDR3 totals 14 residues. V lost 3 bases, J lost 0 bases, and 9 bases lay in between. CDR3 sequence: CASSIGSPSYEQYF. The CDR3 DNA is TGTGCCAGTAGTATCGGTTCTCCCTCCTACGAGCAGTACTTC.